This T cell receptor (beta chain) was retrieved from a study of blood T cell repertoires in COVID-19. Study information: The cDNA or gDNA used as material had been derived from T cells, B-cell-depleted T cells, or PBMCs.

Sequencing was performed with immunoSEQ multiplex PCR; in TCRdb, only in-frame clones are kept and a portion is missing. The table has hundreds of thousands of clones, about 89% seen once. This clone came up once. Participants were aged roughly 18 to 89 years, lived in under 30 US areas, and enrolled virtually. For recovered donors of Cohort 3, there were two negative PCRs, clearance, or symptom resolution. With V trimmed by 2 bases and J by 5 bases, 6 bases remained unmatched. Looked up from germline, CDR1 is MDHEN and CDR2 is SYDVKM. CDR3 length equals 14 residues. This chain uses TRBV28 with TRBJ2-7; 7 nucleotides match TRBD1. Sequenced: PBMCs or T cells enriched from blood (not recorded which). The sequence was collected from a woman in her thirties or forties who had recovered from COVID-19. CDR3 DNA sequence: TGTGCCAGCAGTTTAAAAGGGGGCCGGAACGAGCAGTACTTC. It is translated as CASSLKGGRNEQYF.